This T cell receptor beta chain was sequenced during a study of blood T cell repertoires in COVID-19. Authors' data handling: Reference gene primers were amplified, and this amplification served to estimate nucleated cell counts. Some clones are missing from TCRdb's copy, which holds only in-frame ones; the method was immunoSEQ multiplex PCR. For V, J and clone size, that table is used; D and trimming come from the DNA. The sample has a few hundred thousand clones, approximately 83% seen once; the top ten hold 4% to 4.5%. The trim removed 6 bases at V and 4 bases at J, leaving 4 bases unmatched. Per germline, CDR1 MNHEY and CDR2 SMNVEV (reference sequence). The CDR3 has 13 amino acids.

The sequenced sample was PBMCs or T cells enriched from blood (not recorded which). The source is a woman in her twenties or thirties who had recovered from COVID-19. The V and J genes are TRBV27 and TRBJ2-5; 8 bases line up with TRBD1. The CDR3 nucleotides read TGTGCCAGCAGCAGACAGGGGCGAGAGACCCAGTACTTC. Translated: CASSRQGRETQYF.